This TCR beta chain emerged from a study of metastatic and nonmetastatic thyroid tumors. Study-level information: Repertoire comparison spanned blood and tumor or nodule tissue of malignant and benign thyroid patients.

As handled by the study authors: Researchers built a distant-metastasis classifier for papillary thyroid cancer that drew on CDR3 differences across clinicopathological groups. With MiXCR, TCRdb reprocessed the PCR reads. The V and J calls, along with clone size, are taken from TCRdb and not from the paper's own processing. Among around 26,000 clones, less than 4% were seen once, and the ten largest hold roughly 3.1%. The CDR3 has 16 amino acids. V was shortened by 4 bases and J by 2 bases, with 18 bases between the two germline ends. Germline lookup yields CDR1 DFQATT and CDR2 SNEGSKA (reference sequence). The study's findings and limits: Versus benign nodules, malignant thyroid tumors reportedly had significantly higher TCR beta diversity, in blood and tumor.

This clone appeared many times. Its antigen is not identified. Thyroid surgery had not been preceded by any treatment in any patient. The clonotype was recovered from a male donor with papillary thyroid cancer or a benign thyroid nodule (not recorded which). Some clones in this sample may be carry-over from other donors' samples. This chain uses TRBV20-1 with TRBJ2-1; possibly TRBD1 or TRBD2 for D (5 bases each). The sequencing sample was made of blood. The CDR3 loop reads CSAIPLKGRTYNEQFF. CDR3 DNA sequence: TGCAGTGCTATCCCCCTCAAGGGACGAACCTACAATGAGCAGTTCTTC.